The next 4 T cell receptor beta chains were all read from a single sample in a study of regulatory T cells in long-lasting Graves disease (dated by TCRdb to the early 2020s). The library was produced with multiplex PCR. The data were produced on an Illumina HiSeq 4000. CDR3 regions were amplified by Arm-PCR with iRepertoire HTBI primers to construct TCR beta libraries. TCRdb applied fastp at Q25 and MiXCR to the public reads, then kept only in-frame beta chains. Each record represents a unique CDR3 protein, reported with the most common genes and DNA among its rows. Recorded for this sample are almost 350,000 distinct CDR3 sequences; around a fifth of them occurred a single time. The ten top clones hold over 25% of the sample. Reading the label with the study, this specimen's time point is: persistent/refractory GD, antithyroid drugs over 5 years with positive TRAb. RNA was extracted from PBMCs in TRIzol for both TCR sequencing and RNA sequencing.

Sequences were derived from peripheral blood mononuclear cells (PBMCs), sampled when the disease was refractory, from a patient treated with antithyroid drugs. The receptors stem from a female donor with Graves disease.

This clonotype was detected ten times or more. The chain employs TRBV15 and TRBJ2-7, with a tentative D call TRBD2 (5 bases). V gave up 4 bases and J gave up 6 bases, with 13 bases separating them. There are 13 residues in the CDR3. The germline gives CDR1 LNHNV, CDR2 YYDKDF (reference sequence). The CDR3 loop reads CATSTERELEQYF. The CDR3 nucleotides read TGTGCCACCAGCACGGAGAGGGAACTCGAGCAGTACTTC.

This clonotype was recorded many times. The chain links TRBV5-6 to TRBJ2-5; possibly TRBD2 for D (6 bases). Per the germline V gene, CDR1 is SGHDT and CDR2 is YYEEEE. This CDR3 contains 14 residues. Trimming removed 0 bases at V and 5 bases at J, with 11 bases between. The CDR3 nucleotides read TGTGCCAGCAGCTTGGTGGAGGGGCGGGAGACCCAGTACTTC. Translating gives CASSLVEGRETQYF.

The chain joins TRBV9 to TRBJ2-5, with D perhaps assigned TRBD1 or TRBD2 (5 bases each). Per germline, CDR1 SGDLS and CDR2 YYNGEE. Between the trimmed V and J ends, which lost 0 bases and 4 bases, there was a span of 7 bases. This CDR3 comprises 13 residues. The DNA of the CDR3 is TGTGCCAGCAGCGTAGGAGGGGTAGAGACCCAGTACTTC. This gives the protein CASSVGGVETQYF.

This clonotype was found many times. This chain links TRBV20-1 with TRBJ1-1; perhaps TRBD1 as D (6 bases). The CDR3 covers 14 residues. V shed 6 bases and J shed 1 base, with 15 bases lying between them. The germline V gene has CDR1 DFQATT and CDR2 SNEGSKA (reference sequence). The CDR3: CSADEGGTNTEAFF. In DNA form, the CDR3 reads TGCAGTGCGGACGAAGGGGGGACGAACACTGAAGCTTTCTTT.